One and the same sample provided the 25 T cell receptor beta chains below, sequenced in a study of blood T cell repertoires in COVID-19 (dated by TCRdb to the early 2020s). To prepare the library, the immunoSEQ multiplex PCR assay was applied. This immuneACCESS table, as held by TCRdb, lists in-frame sequences with V and J called but not all clones. Of the missing ones, under half trace to an unresolved V gene in checked studies; the others have no known cause. The sample includes fewer than 200,000 clones, with around 79% observed a single time. The ten biggest clones cover roughly 8% of the sample. Sample: peripheral blood. All receptors derive from an older woman with COVID-19, enrolled during active disease.

V is TRBV24-1 and J is TRBJ1-1, with TRBD1 matching 7 bases. After removal of 3 bases from V and 5 bases from J, the junction contained 2 bases not matched to a gene. CDR3 size: 13 residues. CDR1 KGHDR and CDR2 SFDVKD come from the germline V gene. The CDR3 loop is CATSDPQGTEAFF. The CDR3 coding sequence is TGTGCCACCAGTGATCCACAGGGGACTGAAGCTTTCTTT.

V usage is TRBV7-3 and J usage is TRBJ2-3; D call uncertain. Germline lookup yields CDR1 SGHTA and CDR2 FQGTGA. The germline V and J ends were trimmed by 2 bases and 5 bases, with 8 bases remaining between them. There are 13 residues in the CDR3. CDR3 in amino acids: CASSLFFRDTQYF. Here the CDR3 DNA reads TGTGCCAGCAGCTTATTTTTCAGAGATACGCAGTATTTT.

The chain employs TRBV19 and TRBJ1-3, with a weak D call TRBD1 (6 bases). The germline CDR1 and CDR2 sequences are LNHDA and SQIVND (reference sequence). This CDR3 is 11 amino acids long. V lost 10 bases and J 5 bases, leaving 9 bases between the germline ends. The CDR3 reads CAIRGRNTIYF. CDR3 nucleotide sequence: TGTGCCATAAGGGGGAGAAACACCATATATTTT.

The V gene is TRBV5-1, the J gene TRBJ2-6; no clear D. V lost 0 bases, J lost 2 bases, and 6 bases lay in between. CDR1 is SGHRS, CDR2 YFSETQ, per germline. The CDR3 sequence is 15 residues long. The CDR3 bases are TGCGCCAGCAGCTTGGCCAGGCCTGGGGCCAACGTCCTGACTTTC. It yields the protein CASSLARPGANVLTF.

This chain connects TRBV9 to TRBJ2-1; the D gene is possibly TRBD2 (6 bases). This CDR3 region has 17 residues. The germline V and J ends were trimmed by 0 bases and 2 bases, with 15 bases remaining between them. CDR1 and CDR2 (germline): SGDLS, YYNGEE. In DNA form, the CDR3 reads TGTGCCAGCAGCGTAGACGGGGGTTCCGTGGCCTACAATGAGCAGTTCTTC. Residues: CASSVDGGSVAYNEQFF.

The CDR3 DNA sequence: TGTGCCAGCAGCTTCGGGGGAAGCATCGGCTACACCTTC. Encoded protein: CASSFGGSIGYTF. This chain connects TRBV7-9 to TRBJ1-2; tentative D call: TRBD1 (5 bases). The CDR3 totals 13 residues. Germline loops: CDR1 SEHNR, CDR2 FQNEAQ (reference sequence). V lost 3 bases, J lost 8 bases, and 13 bases lay in between.

This clone was observed a handful of times. This chain joins TRBV19 and TRBJ2-2; TRBD2 agrees at 10 bases. The V segment lost 8 bases and the J segment 2 bases; nucleotides outside the gene matches: 8. Per germline, CDR1 LNHDA and CDR2 SQIVND (reference sequence). This CDR3 has 16 amino acids. The CDR3 reads CASGGLAGVNTGELFF. The CDR3 DNA reads TGTGCCAGTGGGGGGCTAGCGGGAGTTAACACCGGGGAGCTGTTTTTT.

This chain links TRBV7-9 with TRBJ2-1; D gene ambiguous. The V end lost 6 bases, the J end lost 4 bases, and 16 bases lay between the germline ends. Germline V gives CDR1 SEHNR, CDR2 FQNEAQ (reference sequence). The CDR3 runs to 15 residues. CDR3 in DNA: TGTGCCAGCAGTTGGGCCAGGTCAATTTACAATGAGCAGTTCTTC. This codes for CASSWARSIYNEQFF.

This clone was counted only a few times. V usage is TRBV29-1 and J usage is TRBJ2-3, with 10 positions matching TRBD1. V shed 0 bases, J shed 4 bases, and the junction held 4 bases outside the gene matches. CDR3 length equals 15 residues. CDR1 SQVTM and CDR2 ANQGSEA come from the germline V gene. The CDR3 is CSVEDGTGVPDTQYF. DNA of the CDR3: TGCAGCGTTGAAGATGGGACAGGGGTCCCAGATACGCAGTATTTT.

A few counts support this clone. The chain is built from TRBV14 and TRBJ2-7, with TRBD1 matching over 9 bases. This CDR3 spans 13 amino acids. CDR1 and CDR2 (germline): SGHDN, FVKESK. V gave up 6 bases and J gave up 7 bases; unmatched junction bases: 7. The chain's CDR3 is CASRITGGSEQYV. Here the CDR3 DNA reads TGTGCCAGCAGGATAACAGGGGGCAGTGAGCAGTACGTC.

The chain couples TRBV6-5 to TRBJ1-6, with 7 bases aligning to TRBD1. Trimming at V came to 6 bases and at J to 7 bases, leaving 9 bases not matched to a gene. The CDR3 covers 15 residues. Per the germline V gene, CDR1 is MNHEY and CDR2 is SVGAGI. The CDR3 coding sequence is TGTGCCAGCAGCCCCGGGACAGCTTTCAATTCACCCCTCCACTTT. Amino acids: CASSPGTAFNSPLHF.

This chain joins TRBV30 and TRBJ2-2, with 10 bases identical to TRBD1. Germline V gene sequence: CDR1 GTSNPN, CDR2 SVGIG (reference sequence). The CDR3 covers 14 residues. CDR3 nucleotide sequence: TGTGCGAGAGGGGACAGGGGATACACCGGGGAGCTGTTTTTT. As protein: CARGDRGYTGELFF.

This clone was counted between two and nine times. The chain carries TRBV7-2 and TRBJ2-1; 10 bases fit TRBD1. Germline loops: CDR1 SGHTA, CDR2 FQGNSA. This CDR3 contains 17 residues. Trimming at V came to 3 bases and at J to 2 bases, leaving 7 bases not matched to a gene. The CDR3 nucleotides are TGTGCCAGCAGCTTTCAGACAGGGGGCCCGCCCTACAATGAGCAGTTCTTC. It yields the protein CASSFQTGGPPYNEQFF. Full variable domain (remainder filled in from reference TRBV7-2 and TRBJ2-1): GAGVSQSPSNKVTEKGKDVELRCDPISGHTALYWYRQSLGQGLEFLIYFQGNSAPDKSGLPSDRFSAERTGGSVSTLTIQRTQQEDSAVYLCASSFQTGGPPYNEQFFGPGTRLTVL.

The chain employs TRBV19 and TRBJ1-1; TRBD1 might be the D (6 bases). This CDR3 is built from 13 residues. V lost 4 bases and J 5 bases, leaving 11 bases between the germline ends. Per germline, CDR1 LNHDA and CDR2 SQIVND (reference sequence). The CDR3 sequence is CASSTNRETEAFF. CDR3 DNA sequence: TGTGCCAGTAGTACCAACAGGGAAACTGAAGCTTTCTTT.

The chain employs TRBV11-1 and TRBJ2-7; D is uncertain. The V end was cut by 1 base, the J end by 4 bases, with 5 bases between. This CDR3 is built from 12 residues. CDR1 and CDR2 from the germline V gene are SGHAT and FQDESV (reference sequence). The chain's CDR3 is CASSLDQYEQYV. The CDR3 nucleotides read TGTGCCAGCAGCTTAGATCAATACGAGCAGTACGTC.

V and J are TRBV15 and TRBJ2-2, with D tentatively TRBD2 (5 bases). The CDR3 runs 16 residues. The V gene lost 5 bases and the J gene lost 5 bases, with 18 bases spanning the gap. CDR1 is LNHNV and CDR2 is YYDKDF in the germline V gene (reference sequence). CDR3 DNA sequence: TGTGCCACCAGCCAGAGTGGGCTGACGGGGACCGGGGAGCTGTTTTTT. It codes for CATSQSGLTGTGELFF.

This clone occurred once. V gene TRBV29-1 combines with J gene TRBJ1-3; D is possibly TRBD1 (6 bases). V was pared by 8 bases and J by 8 bases, with 22 bases between. The germline V gene encodes CDR1 SQVTM and CDR2 ANQGSEA. The CDR3 covers 14 residues. The CDR3 sequence: CSTVDSSSGDTIYF. The DNA for the CDR3 is TGCAGCACTGTCGACAGTTCCTCAGGGGACACCATATATTTT. Together with reference TRBV29-1 and TRBJ1-3, the CDR3 gives the full variable domain: SAVISQKPSRDICQRGTSLTIQCQVDSQVTMMFWYRQQPGQSLTLIATANQGSEATYESGFVIDKFPISRPNLTFSTLTVSNMSPEDSSIYLCSTVDSSSGDTIYFGEGSWLTVV.

The rearrangement links TRBV28 to TRBJ1-5; maybe TRBD1 (5 bases). The CDR3 has 16 amino acids. The germline V gene encodes CDR1 MDHEN and CDR2 SYDVKM. V lost 9 bases and J lost 1, with 19 bases in between. The CDR3 loop reads CARSTQGRLSNQPQHF. CDR3 DNA sequence: TGTGCCAGGAGTACCCAGGGAAGGTTAAGCAATCAGCCCCAGCATTTT.

The chain links TRBV11-2 to TRBJ2-3, with 9 bases lining up with TRBD2. In germline, CDR1 is SGHAT, CDR2 FQNNGV. CDR3 size: 17 residues. V gave up 2 bases and J gave up 4 bases; unmatched junction bases: 10. The chain's CDR3 is CASSLQGLAILADTQYF. CDR3 in DNA: TGTGCCAGCAGCTTACAGGGACTAGCAATACTCGCAGATACGCAGTATTTT. Together with reference TRBV11-2 and TRBJ2-3, the CDR3 gives the full variable domain: EAGVAQSPRYKIIEKRQSVAFWCNPISGHATLYWYQQILGQGPKLLIQFQNNGVVDDSQLPKDRFSAERLKGVDSTLKIQPAKLEDSAVYLCASSLQGLAILADTQYFGPGTRLTVL.

The gene calls are TRBV7-2 and TRBJ1-2; 9 bases agree with TRBD1. V was pared by 5 bases and J by 5 bases, with 6 bases of the junction left unmatched. Looked up from germline, CDR1 is SGHTA and CDR2 is FQGNSA. This CDR3 is 14 amino acids long. The CDR3 bases are TGTGCCAGCAGCGAGGACAGGGGATCGTATGGCTACACCTTC. It yields the protein CASSEDRGSYGYTF. Full variable domain (remainder filled in from reference TRBV7-2 and TRBJ1-2): GAGVSQSPSNKVTEKGKDVELRCDPISGHTALYWYRQSLGQGLEFLIYFQGNSAPDKSGLPSDRFSAERTGGSVSTLTIQRTQQEDSAVYLCASSEDRGSYGYTFGSGTRLTVV.

The CDR3 region has the DNA TGTGCTAGTGGTTTGGTAGGGGACAGTGAAGCTTTCTTT. Residues: CASGLVGDSEAFF. The V and J genes are TRBV12-5 and TRBJ1-1; 7 bases are shared with TRBD1. V was pared by 0 bases and J by 7 bases, with 2 bases of the junction left unmatched. The germline gives CDR1 LGHNT, CDR2 FRNRAP. This CDR3 spans 13 amino acids.

V and J are TRBV6-5 and TRBJ1-2; D may be TRBD1 (6 bases). The length of the CDR3 is 14 residues. From germline, CDR1 is MNHEY and CDR2 SVGAGI. V was cut by 6 bases and J by 4 bases, with 15 bases left in between. The CDR3 DNA is TGTGCCAGCAGCGCCGGGGGGGGGCCCTATGGCTACACCTTC. Its protein is CASSAGGGPYGYTF.

The V call is TRBV28, the J call TRBJ2-7; 9 bases match TRBD1. The CDR3 length is 13 residues. Looked up from germline, CDR1 is MDHEN and CDR2 is SYDVKM. V dropped 8 bases and J dropped 2; count of bases not matched to a gene: 4. CDR3 nucleotides: TGTGCCAGCTTTAGGGACAGGGCCTACGAGCAGTACTTC. Encoded protein: CASFRDRAYEQYF.

The chain uses TRBV7-9 and TRBJ2-7; 8 bases line up with TRBD2. The CDR3 loop spans 14 amino acids. CDR1 and CDR2 (germline): SEHNR, FQNEAQ (reference sequence). The V gene end was trimmed by 1 base and the J gene end by 6 bases; junction bases not matched to a gene: 5. This chain's CDR3 is CASSLGGGRGEQYF. CDR3 sequence (DNA): TGTGCCAGCAGCTTAGGCGGGGGGCGGGGCGAGCAGTACTTC.

This chain connects TRBV11-2 to TRBJ2-1; D is unclear. The V end lost 4 bases, the J end lost 8 bases, and 6 bases lay between the germline ends. From germline, CDR1 is SGHAT and CDR2 FQNNGV. The CDR3 contains 11 residues. The CDR3 protein is CASSSGDEQFF. For the CDR3, the DNA is TGTGCCAGCAGCTCCGGAGATGAGCAGTTCTTC. Variable domain in full (rest from reference TRBV11-2 and TRBJ2-1): EAGVAQSPRYKIIEKRQSVAFWCNPISGHATLYWYQQILGQGPKLLIQFQNNGVVDDSQLPKDRFSAERLKGVDSTLKIQPAKLEDSAVYLCASSSGDEQFFGPGTRLTVL.